A single sample gave rise to the 3 T cell receptor beta chains below, sequenced in a study of neoadjuvant anti-PD-1 for oral cavity cancer. Only in-frame clones appear in the TCRdb table, and some are missing; sequencing was by immunoSEQ multiplex PCR. Found here are roughly 14,000 clones, roughly 70% of them singletons; the top ten hold 2.5% to 3%. Stated time point: after neoadjuvant nivolumab, at surgical resection. The sample was PBMCs, taken after nivolumab (anti-PD-1) treatment. All receptors derive from a person between 40 and 85 years old with oral cavity squamous cell carcinoma.

The chain couples TRBV7-9 to TRBJ1-1, with D unresolved. V was clipped by 6 bases and J by 2 bases, with 13 bases between them. In germline, CDR1 is SEHNR, CDR2 FQNEAQ (reference sequence). This CDR3 has 14 amino acids. CDR3 protein: CASRLEEVNTEAFF. CDR3 in DNA: TGTGCCAGCAGATTGGAAGAGGTCAACACTGAAGCTTTCTTT.

This clone appeared a few times. The chain joins TRBV2 to TRBJ2-2; 10 bases are shared with TRBD1. Germline V lookup: CDR1 SNHLY, CDR2 FYNNEI. The CDR3 spans 15 residues. V shed 4 bases, J shed 7 bases, and the junction held 6 bases outside the gene matches. The CDR3 nucleotides are TGTGCCAGCAGTGCCGACAGGGGGCTCATCGGGGAGCTGTTTTTT. Protein product: CASSADRGLIGELFF. The full variable domain, completed using reference TRBV2 and TRBJ2-2, is EPEVTQTPSHQVTQMGQEVILRCVPISNHLYFYWYRQILGQKVEFLVSFYNNEISEKSEIFDDQFSVERPDGSNFTLKIRSTKLEDSAMYFCASSADRGLIGELFFGEGSRLTVL.

The chain has TRBV2 and TRBJ1-1; D unclear. Per the germline V gene, CDR1 is SNHLY and CDR2 is FYNNEI. V was pared by 4 bases and J by 5 bases, with 11 bases between. This CDR3 region has 13 residues. As DNA, the CDR3 is TGTGCCAGCAGTGTCGGGGTTTGGACTGAAGCTTTCTTT. Protein sequence: CASSVGVWTEAFF.